The 15 T cell receptor beta chains presented below share a single source sample, sequenced in a study of CD8 T cells in Susac syndrome. RNA, at about 0.45 to 1 ug, was reverse transcribed with random hexamers. TCRdb independently ran MiXCR on the immunoSEQ multiplex PCR reads; one entry per CDR3 protein. Of about 400,000 distinct CDR3 sequences listed, 75% to 90% are singletons. The specimen sequenced was CD8+ T cells from PBMCs. These TCRs come from a human donor with multiple sclerosis.

The rearrangement links TRBV6-5 to TRBJ2-7; D gene unclear. In germline, CDR1 is MNHEY, CDR2 SVGAGI. This CDR3 is 16 amino acids long. V lost 2 bases, J lost 2 bases, and 16 bases lay in between. The CDR3 nucleotides are TGTGCCAGCAGTTACATCTACACCCTCGAGCCCTACGAGCAGTACTTC. This sequence encodes CASSYIYTLEPYEQYF.

V is TRBV27 and J is TRBJ2-3, with D unclear. Germline CDR1 and CDR2: MNHEY and SMNVEV (reference sequence). Trimming took off 5 bases at V and 4 bases at J, with 13 bases between the two ends. There are 14 residues in the CDR3. The CDR3 nucleotides read TGTGCCAGCAGTCAGGACGGCCTCTCAGATACGCAGTATTTT. The encoded protein is CASSQDGLSDTQYF.

The chain has TRBV5-1 and TRBJ1-2; 8 bases are shared with TRBD1. Germline V gives CDR1 SGHRS, CDR2 YFSETQ. The CDR3 length is 14 residues. V gave up 4 bases and J gave up 6 bases; unmatched junction bases: 8. CDR3 amino acids: CASSLDRVSHGYTF. The CDR3 DNA follows: TGCGCCAGCAGCCTGGACAGGGTTTCTCATGGCTACACCTTC.

This sequence joins TRBV3-1 and TRBJ1-2; D is uncertain. In germline, CDR1 is LGHDT, CDR2 YNNKEL (reference sequence). V was shortened by 0 bases and J by 0 bases, with 17 bases between the two germline ends. The CDR3 loop spans 18 amino acids. This CDR3 reads CASSQDRAGRYANYGYTF. For the CDR3, the DNA is TGTGCCAGCAGCCAAGATCGGGCAGGACGATATGCTAACTATGGCTACACCTTC. The variable domain in full, completed from reference TRBV3-1 and TRBJ1-2, reads DTAVSQTPKYLVTQMGNDKSIKCEQNLGHDTMYWYKQDSKKFLKIMFSYNNKELIINETVPNRFSPKSPDKAHLNLHINSLELGDSAVYFCASSQDRAGRYANYGYTFGSGTRLTVV.

The genes are TRBV30 and TRBJ2-3; weak D call: TRBD1 (6 bases). Germline lookup yields CDR1 GTSNPN and CDR2 SVGIG (reference sequence). Deletions cut 0 bases from V and 6 bases from J, with 16 bases between. CDR3 size: 15 residues. CDR3 sequence: CAWSVGHVKSDTQYF. CDR3 DNA sequence: TGTGCCTGGAGTGTGGGACACGTTAAATCGGATACGCAGTATTTT.

The chain joins TRBV15 to TRBJ2-1, with 8 nucleotides matching TRBD2. The CDR3 spans 15 residues. V was pared by 1 base and J by 5 bases, with 4 bases of the junction left unmatched. The germline V gene has CDR1 LNHNV and CDR2 YYDKDF (reference sequence). CDR3 in amino acids: CATSRVRGGHNEQFF. The DNA of the CDR3 is TGTGCCACCAGCAGAGTTCGGGGGGGCCACAATGAGCAGTTCTTC.

The chain is built from TRBV7-2 and TRBJ2-7; D is perhaps TRBD1 or TRBD2 (5 bases each). Germline CDR1 reads SGHTA; CDR2 reads FQGNSA. This CDR3 is built from 14 residues. V was clipped by 1 base and J by 2 bases, with 9 bases between them. CDR3 coding DNA: TGTGCCAGCAGCTTAGGGGGGTTCCCCTACGAGCAGTACTTC. Its translation: CASSLGGFPYEQYF.

This clonotype was seen a single time. The V call is TRBV19, the J call TRBJ2-2; D is ambiguous. The V gene's germline CDR1 is LNHDA and CDR2 SQIVND (reference sequence). This CDR3 comprises 13 residues. Trimming shortened V by 0 bases and J by 6 bases, and 5 bases separated the two germline ends. The CDR3 is CASSIDHAGELFF. The DNA for the CDR3 is TGTGCCAGTAGTATAGATCACGCCGGGGAGCTGTTTTTT. Supplemented by reference TRBV19 and TRBJ2-2, the full variable domain reads DGGITQSPKYLFRKEGQNVTLSCEQNLNHDAMYWYRQDPGQGLRLIYYSQIVNDFQKGDIAEGYSVSREKKESFPLTVTSAQKNPTAFYLCASSIDHAGELFFGEGSRLTVL.

The rearrangement uses TRBV20-1 and TRBJ1-2; D gene unclear. V lost 3 bases to trimming and J lost 3 bases, with 17 bases between them. Germline CDR1 reads DFQATT; CDR2 reads SNEGSKA (reference sequence). This CDR3 is built from 15 residues. The CDR3 region has the DNA TGCAGTGCTAGTCTTTCTATTACCGGGGACTATGGCTACACCTTC. It encodes CSASLSITGDYGYTF.

V usage is TRBV27 and J usage is TRBJ2-7, with 12 bases that match TRBD1. The CDR3 consists of 16 residues. Germline lookup yields CDR1 MNHEY and CDR2 SMNVEV (reference sequence). Trimming removed 6 bases from V and 6 bases from J; junction bases left unmatched: 12. The CDR3 DNA reads as TGTGCCAGCAGCATACTCCGGGACAGGGGGCATGGCGAGCAGTACTTC. Translating it yields CASSILRDRGHGEQYF.

The V and J genes are TRBV27 and TRBJ2-7; the D gene is possibly TRBD2 (5 bases). The germline gives CDR1 MNHEY, CDR2 SMNVEV (reference sequence). Trimming pared 0 bases from V and 3 bases from J, leaving 9 bases between. There are 14 residues in the CDR3. The CDR3 sequence: CASSLSRDFYEQYF. DNA of the CDR3: TGTGCCAGCAGTTTATCGAGGGATTTCTACGAGCAGTACTTC.

This rearrangement joins TRBV7-2 to TRBJ1-2; maybe TRBD1 (6 bases). Germline CDR1 and CDR2: SGHTA and FQGNSA. The CDR3 sequence is 15 residues long. V gave up 6 bases and J gave up 8 bases, with 22 bases separating them. The CDR3 loop reads CASREPARGKWGYTF. In nucleotides, the CDR3 is TGTGCCAGCAGGGAGCCGGCGAGGGGGAAGTGGGGCTACACCTTC.

The chain has TRBV30 and TRBJ2-1; D not resolved. The CDR3 spans 14 residues. Trimming removed 0 bases from V and 5 bases from J, with 11 bases in between. Germline CDR1 and CDR2: GTSNPN and SVGIG (reference sequence). The CDR3 DNA reads TGTGCCTGGAGTGTACTGAGCCCCAACAATGAGCAGTTCTTC. This sequence encodes CAWSVLSPNNEQFF.

The chain uses TRBV20-1 and TRBJ1-1; D not certain. This CDR3 has 12 amino acids. The ends were cut back, 1 base at V and 7 bases at J, with 10 bases in the middle. In germline, CDR1 is DFQATT, CDR2 SNEGSKA (reference sequence). As DNA, the CDR3 is TGCAGTGCTAGAGGGTCGGAACTTGAAGCTTTCTTT. Translated, it gives CSARGSELEAFF.

In this sample, this clonotype turned up a few times. One end of the junction fails to match germline, which may point to a read error. V gene TRBV29-1 combines with J gene TRBJ2-7; 9 bases align to TRBD2. The CDR3 sequence is 14 residues long. The germline CDR1 and CDR2 sequences are SQVTM and ANQGSEA. CDR3 coding DNA: TGCAGCGTAGAAGATAGCGGGGGCGCCTACGAGCAGTACTTC. It is translated as CSVEDSGGAYEQYF.